Listed below are T cell receptor beta chains from one sample, sequenced in a study of shared clonotypes between healthy human individuals. Sequencing used immunoSEQ multiplex PCR; TCRdb keeps in-frame clones, though not all of them. The sample consists of some 1,600,000 clones, roughly 98% of them appearing once. Sequencing input: naive CD4+ T cells sorted from blood. The receptor source for this set is a man younger than 45 in good health. CDR3s include the opening cysteine and the closing phenylalanine or tryptophan. A D gene is named only where the DNA matches it firmly. Size is stated for part of the rows, as once, few or many counts, or as a class when the clone is expanded.

>TRBD1|TRBV5-1|TRBJ2-1|NA
TGCGCCAGCAGACGACAGGGGGCGCTCAATGAGCAGTTCTTC
CASRRQGALNEQFF
>TRBD1|TRBV9|TRBJ1-4|NA
TGTGCCAGCAGCGCTTACCCACAGGGGGCGGATGAAAAACTGTTTTTT
CASSAYPQGADEKLFF
>NA|TRBV27|TRBJ2-7|NA
TGTGCCAGCAGTGCGCCGTCTCCACTCCGGTACGAGCAGTACTTC
CASSAPSPLRYEQYF
>TRBD1|TRBV7-9|TRBJ2-1|once
TGTGCCAGCAGCCGAAGGGACAGGGATTGGGATGAGCAGTTCTTC
CASSRRDRDWDEQFF
>TRBD2|TRBV5-1|TRBJ2-2|NA
TGCGCCAGCAGCCCTCGTTTGGGTAGCGGGAGACTCAACACCGGGGAGCTGTTTTTT
CASSPRLGSGRLNTGELFF
>TRBD1|TRBV4-1|TRBJ2-1|NA
TGCGCCAGCAGCAGCCGGGACAGGGGGATAGGCAATGAGCAGTTCTTC
CASSSRDRGIGNEQFF
>NA|TRBV5-1|TRBJ1-2|NA
TGCGCCAGCAGTCTTGGAACAGCATCAAACTATGGCTACACCTTC
CASSLGTASNYGYTF
>NA|TRBV28|TRBJ2-1|once
TGTGCCAGCAGTGGGCGTCCAGGCTACAATGAGCAGTTCTTC
CASSGRPGYNEQFF
>TRBD1|TRBV6-1|TRBJ2-5|once
TGTGCCAGCAGTGAACTAGGGACAGGGTTGGAGACCCAGTACTTC
CASSELGTGLETQYF
>NA|TRBV5-1|TRBJ2-1|NA
TGCGCCAGCAGCTCTATGACTAGCAGGGGTTTCGGGGATGAGCAGTTCTTC
CASSSMTSRGFGDEQFF
>NA|TRBV4-2|TRBJ2-3|NA
TGTGCCAGCAGCCAAGATATGGCTAGCTCTAAAGGCGGTACGCAGTATTTT
CASSQDMASSKGGTQYF
>NA|TRBV9|TRBJ2-2|NA
TGTGCCGGCCAGCGGCCCGGGGAGCTGTTTTTT
CAGQRPGELFF
>TRBD2|TRBV27|TRBJ2-3|NA
TGTGCCAGCAGTTCTAGCGGGAGCTGGATCAGAACAGATACGCAGTATTTT
CASSSSGSWIRTDTQYF
>NA|TRBV19|TRBJ2-3|NA
TGTGCCAGTAGTATGAGACAGAGCACAGATACGCAGTATTTT
CASSMRQSTDTQYF
>TRBD1|TRBV10-1|TRBJ1-5|NA
TGCGCCAGCACCGCAAAAGGGACAGGGGCTGGTAATCAGCCCCAGCATTTT
CASTAKGTGAGNQPQHF
>NA|TRBV7-2|TRBJ2-7|NA
TGTGCCAGCAGAACAAACACTGAGTCCTACGAGCAGTACTTC
CASRTNTESYEQYF
>NA|TRBV7-2|TRBJ2-7|NA
TGTGCCAGCAGTTCCACCTCCTACGAGCAGTACTTC
CASSSTSYEQYF
>TRBD1|TRBV29-1|TRBJ2-1|NA
TGCAGCGTTGATGGACAGGGAAAGGACTACAATGAGCAGTTCTTC
CSVDGQGKDYNEQFF
>NA|TRBV7-2|TRBJ2-4|NA
TGTGCCAGCAGCTTGTATAGCACGACTACTATTCAGTACTTC
CASSLYSTTTIQYF
>TRBD2|TRBV2|TRBJ2-7|once
TGTGCCAACACACGGGCTAGCGGGAGTGCCCCTAACGAGCAGTACTTC
CANTRASGSAPNEQYF
>TRBD2|TRBV7-9|TRBJ2-1|NA
TGTGCCAGCAGCTTAGGACTAGCGGGAGTCTACAATGAGCAGTTCTTC
CASSLGLAGVYNEQFF
>NA|TRBV5-1|TRBJ2-2|NA
TGCGCCAGCAGTTCCCAGGGCGTTGCCGGGGAGCTGTTTTTT
CASSSQGVAGELFF
>TRBD1|TRBV28|TRBJ2-5|NA
TGTGCCAGCAGTCGACCGGGACAGGGGTTGGAGACCCAGTACTTC
CASSRPGQGLETQYF
>TRBD1|TRBV6-5|TRBJ1-3|NA
TGTGCCAGCAGCCGGACAGGGTCTGGAAACACCATATATTTT
CASSRTGSGNTIYF
>TRBD2|TRBV6-1|TRBJ2-7|NA
TGTGCCAGCAGTGAATACGGGAGGGGTAGGACCTACGAGCAGTACTTC
CASSEYGRGRTYEQYF
>NA|TRBV28|TRBJ1-4|NA
TGTGCCAGCAGTATACTCGAAAAACTGTTTTTT
CASSILEKLFF
>NA|TRBV7-6|TRBJ1-4|NA
TGTGCCAGCAGCTTAGAGTTGACAGCGACTAATGAAAAACTGTTTTTT
CASSLELTATNEKLFF
>TRBD1|TRBV5-1|TRBJ2-7|once
TGCGCCAGCAGTGGGACAGGTACCTCCTACGAGCAGTACTTC
CASSGTGTSYEQYF
>NA|TRBV7-2|TRBJ2-2|once
TGTGCCAGCAGCAGGACCGGGGAGCTGTTTTTT
CASSRTGELFF
>NA|TRBV5-4|TRBJ2-2|NA
TGTGCCAGCAGCCCGGCCGTCGCTGGGTGGAACACCGGGGAGCTGTTTTTT
CASSPAVAGWNTGELFF
>NA|TRBV7-9|TRBJ2-3|NA
TGTGCCAGCAGCTTGGGTCTTTCCACAGATACGCAGTATTTT
CASSLGLSTDTQYF
>TRBD2|TRBV5-1|TRBJ2-3|NA
TGCGCCAGCAGCCCTCTAGCGGGAGGGCCGTATGATACGCAGTATTTT
CASSPLAGGPYDTQYF
>NA|TRBV5-1|TRBJ2-3|NA
TGCGCCAGCAGCTTGAGGGATACGCAGTATTTT
CASSLRDTQYF
>TRBD1|TRBV6-5|TRBJ2-5|NA
TGTGCCAGCAGTCCTCATGGGACAGGGGTAGAGACCCAGTACTTC
CASSPHGTGVETQYF
>TRBD2|TRBV19|TRBJ2-7|NA
TGTGCCAGTAGTATGACTAGCTTACTATACGAGCAGTACTTC
CASSMTSLLYEQYF
>TRBD1|TRBV28|TRBJ1-1|NA
TGTGCCAGCAGAACGGGACAGCGAAACACTGAAGCTTTCTTT
CASRTGQRNTEAFF
>NA|TRBV7-2|TRBJ1-1|NA
TGTGCCAGCAGCTCCGTACGGTGGGACACTGAAGCTTTCTTT
CASSSVRWDTEAFF
>TRBD1|TRBV5-4|TRBJ2-2|once
TGTGCCAGCAGCTTGGACAGGGGAAGGACCGGGGAGCTGTTTTTT
CASSLDRGRTGELFF
>NA|TRBV2|TRBJ1-2|NA
TGTGCCAGCAGTGGGGGGAAGGGCGGAGGCCCAGCTAACTATGGCTACACCTTC
CASSGGKGGGPANYGYTF
>TRBD1|TRBV7-8|TRBJ2-7|NA
TGTGCCAGCAGCTTAGGGGACAGGGTAGACGGCGAGCAGTACTTC
CASSLGDRVDGEQYF
>TRBD2|TRBV11-2|TRBJ2-1|NA
TGTGCCAGCAGCTTAAGAACTAGCGGGAGCAATGAGCAGTTCTTC
CASSLRTSGSNEQFF
>TRBD1|TRBV5-1|TRBJ2-6|NA
TGCGCCAGCGGGAAGGGACAGGGTATCTCTGGGGCCAACGTCCTGACTTTC
CASGKGQGISGANVLTF
>TRBD1|TRBV30|TRBJ2-5|NA
TGTGCCGGGGACAGGGGCCCAGAGACCCAGTACTTC
CAGDRGPETQYF
>TRBD2|TRBV19|TRBJ2-2|NA
TGTGCCAGTAGTATCATTAGCGGGAGCGGGACCGGGGAGCTGTTTTTT
CASSIISGSGTGELFF
>NA|TRBV10-3|TRBJ2-3|NA
TGTGCCATCAGTGGGACAGATACGCAGTATTTT
CAISGTDTQYF
>TRBD1|TRBV19|TRBJ2-7|NA
TGTGCCAGTACCAGGGGGACAGGGACACCCTACGAGCAGTACTTC
CASTRGTGTPYEQYF
>NA|TRBV12-5|TRBJ2-3|NA
TGTGCTAGTGGTTTGCCCAGGGCTACAGATACGCAGTATTTT
CASGLPRATDTQYF
>NA|TRBV10-1|TRBJ2-2|NA
TGCGCCAGCAGTGAGTTGCGTTCCGGGGAGCTGTTTTTT
CASSELRSGELFF
>NA|TRBV5-4|TRBJ1-2|NA
TGTGCCGGAAGGATGAGGGAGGGCAATGGCTACACCTTC
CAGRMREGNGYTF
>NA|TRBV5-5|TRBJ2-7|NA
TGTGCCAGCAGCTTCTCCTACGAGCAGTACTTC
CASSFSYEQYF
>TRBD2|TRBV18|TRBJ2-1|NA
TGTGCCACCGGACTAGCGGGGGTTGAGCAGTTCTTC
CATGLAGVEQFF
>NA|TRBV29-1|TRBJ1-2|NA
TGCAGCGTTGCCTTGGGGGGAGTCGGGTTTACCTTC
CSVALGGVGFTF
>NA|TRBV9|TRBJ1-3|NA
TGTGCCAGCAGCGCCCATTTGGAGAGCTTCTCTGGAAACACCATATATTTT
CASSAHLESFSGNTIYF